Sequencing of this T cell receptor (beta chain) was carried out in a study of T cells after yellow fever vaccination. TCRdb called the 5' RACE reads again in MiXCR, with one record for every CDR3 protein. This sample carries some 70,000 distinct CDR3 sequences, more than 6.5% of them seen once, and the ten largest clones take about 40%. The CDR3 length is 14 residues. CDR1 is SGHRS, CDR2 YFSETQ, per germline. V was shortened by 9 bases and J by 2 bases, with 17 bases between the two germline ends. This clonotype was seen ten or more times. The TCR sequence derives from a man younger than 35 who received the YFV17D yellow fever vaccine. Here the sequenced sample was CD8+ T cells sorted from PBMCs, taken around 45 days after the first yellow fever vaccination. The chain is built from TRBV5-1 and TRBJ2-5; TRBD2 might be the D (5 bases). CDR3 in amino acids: CATSSWGDQETQYF. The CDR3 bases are TGCGCCACCTCTTCATGGGGAGATCAAGAGACCCAGTACTTC.